These 20 T cell receptor beta chains originate from one sample sequenced in a study of blood T cell repertoires in COVID-19. Only in-frame clones appear in the TCRdb table, and some are missing; sequencing was by immunoSEQ multiplex PCR. The sample holds 140,000 to 150,000 clones, around 81% seen once. Sequencing was done on a sample of peripheral blood. The receptors stem from a human donor with acute or convalescent COVID-19. The donor label of this sample is uncertain.

This chain connects TRBV19 to TRBJ1-5; TRBD1 is a possible D gene (5 bases). This CDR3 region has 13 residues. Trimming took off 9 bases at V and 7 bases at J, with 16 bases between the two ends. Germline-derived CDR1 and CDR2 are LNHDA and SQIVND (reference sequence). The CDR3 loop reads CASTGRGKQPQHF. The CDR3 bases are TGTGCCAGCACGGGGAGGGGTAAGCAGCCCCAGCATTTT.

The chain has TRBV2 and TRBJ2-3; weak D call: TRBD2 (5 bases). V lost 7 bases and J 3 bases, leaving 11 bases between the germline ends. Germline V gene data show CDR1 as SNHLY and CDR2 as FYNNEI. The CDR3 runs to 13 residues. The CDR3 spells CASMFSETDTQYF. In nucleotides, the CDR3 is TGTGCCAGCATGTTTAGCGAGACAGATACGCAGTATTTT. The variable domain in full, with the rest retrieved from reference TRBV2 and TRBJ2-3, is EPEVTQTPSHQVTQMGQEVILRCVPISNHLYFYWYRQILGQKVEFLVSFYNNEISEKSEIFDDQFSVERPDGSNFTLKIRSTKLEDSAMYFCASMFSETDTQYFGPGTRLTVL.

This clone is a singleton in its sample. The chain uses TRBV6-6 and TRBJ2-7; perhaps TRBD1 as D (6 bases). Germline V CDR1 and CDR2: MNHNY, SVGAGI (reference sequence). Trimming pared 2 bases from V and 3 bases from J, leaving 14 bases between. There are 15 residues in the CDR3. In DNA form, the CDR3 reads TGTGCCAGCAGTTACGTACAGGGATCTAACTACGAGCAGTACGTC. Protein sequence: CASSYVQGSNYEQYV.

This clone was detected only once. The gene calls are TRBV5-1 and TRBJ1-5; a possible D gene is TRBD1 (6 bases). Trimming removed 4 bases from V and 0 bases from J, with 8 bases in between. CDR1 and CDR2 from the germline V gene are SGHRS and YFSETQ. The CDR3 covers 14 residues. The CDR3 region is CASSAGDSNQPQHF. The CDR3 bases are TGCGCCAGCAGCGCAGGGGATAGCAATCAGCCCCAGCATTTT.

V and J are TRBV6-5 and TRBJ1-2; D call uncertain. From germline, CDR1 is MNHEY and CDR2 SVGAGI. This CDR3 is 13 amino acids long. V was trimmed by 0 bases and J by 5 bases, leaving 7 bases between them. CDR3 in amino acids: CASSYSHSYGYTF. Here the CDR3 DNA reads TGTGCCAGCAGTTACTCGCACTCTTATGGCTACACCTTC.

CDR3 protein: CAWSPGAGANVLTF. In DNA, the CDR3 is TGTGCCTGGAGCCCAGGGGCAGGGGCCAACGTCCTGACTTTC. The chain employs TRBV30 and TRBJ2-6, with D perhaps TRBD1 (6 bases). CDR1 GTSNPN and CDR2 SVGIG come from the germline V gene (reference sequence). V lost 3 bases to trimming and J lost 4 bases, with 10 bases between them. The CDR3 runs 14 residues. Full variable domain (remainder filled in from reference TRBV30 and TRBJ2-6): SQTIHQWPATLVQPVGSPLSLECTVEGTSNPNLYWYRQAAGRGLQLLFYSVGIGQISSEVPQNLSASRPQDRQFILSSKKLLLSDSGFYLCAWSPGAGANVLTFGAGSRLTVL.

This chain connects TRBV12-3 or TRBV12-4 to TRBJ2-7, with 8 bases lining up with TRBD2. This CDR3 has 13 residues. Trimming cost V 6 bases and J 6 bases; bases outside gene matches: 7. CDR3 in DNA: TGTGCCAGCAGACCGGGGGGGGGACGCGAGCAGTACTTC. This translates into CASRPGGGREQYF.

J is TRBJ1-4 and V is TRBV7-9; D unclear. V was trimmed by 4 bases and J by 6 bases, leaving 15 bases between them. The CDR3 loop spans 15 amino acids. The V gene's germline CDR1 is SEHNR and CDR2 FQNEAQ (reference sequence). CDR3 in amino acids: CASSSWAIKDEKLFF. CDR3 DNA: TGTGCCAGCAGCTCATGGGCGATTAAAGATGAAAAACTGTTTTTT.

The chain couples TRBV5-1 to TRBJ2-2; D may be TRBD2 (8 bases). Trimming removed 0 bases from V and 3 bases from J, with 15 bases in between. This CDR3 is built from 17 residues. Germline V lookup: CDR1 SGHRS, CDR2 YFSETQ. The CDR3 DNA reads as TGCGCCAGCAGCTTGGCCGGGAGGGGGCGCGACACCGGGGAGCTGTTTTTT. It translates to CASSLAGRGRDTGELFF.

The rearrangement links TRBV7-9 to TRBJ1-2, with TRBD1 identical over 8 bases. Germline assignment: CDR1 SEHNR and CDR2 FQNEAQ (reference sequence). The CDR3 length is 15 residues. The trim removed 5 bases at V and 4 bases at J, leaving 9 bases unmatched. CDR3 DNA: TGTGCCAGCAGCATAATAGGACAGGGAGGCTATGGCTACACCTTC. Translation gives CASSIIGQGGYGYTF.

The J gene is TRBJ2-7, the V gene TRBV11-1; 11 bases line up with TRBD1. The CDR3 runs 16 residues. Germline values: CDR1 SGHAT, CDR2 FQDESV (reference sequence). V gave up 2 bases and J gave up 1 base; unmatched junction bases: 4. In nucleotides, the CDR3 is TGTGCCAGCAGCTTATCCGGGACAGGGGGGTCCTACGAGCAGTACTTC. It is translated as CASSLSGTGGSYEQYF.

This chain connects TRBV5-6 to TRBJ1-3; D remains ambiguous. This CDR3 region has 15 residues. The V gene's germline CDR1 is SGHDT and CDR2 YYEEEE. Between the trimmed V and J ends, which lost 4 bases and 0 bases, there was a span of 11 bases. The DNA of the CDR3 is TGTGCCAGCAGCCCAGCGGGGTTCTCTGGAAACACCATATATTTT. The encoded protein is CASSPAGFSGNTIYF. The whole variable domain, remainder taken from reference TRBV5-6 and TRBJ1-3, is DAGVTQSPTHLIKTRGQQVTLRCSPKSGHDTVSWYQQALGQGPQFIFQYYEEEERQRGNFPDRFSGHQFPNYSSELNVNALLLGDSALYLCASSPAGFSGNTIYFGEGSWLTVV.

The V gene is TRBV11-2, the J gene TRBJ2-7, with 9 bases identical to TRBD1. V lost 3 bases and J lost 7; bases outside the gene matches: 4. This CDR3 comprises 13 residues. Germline V gene sequence: CDR1 SGHAT, CDR2 FQNNGV. The CDR3 DNA sequence: TGTGCCAGCAGCTTGGGGACAGGGTGGGAGCAGTACGTC. It codes for CASSLGTGWEQYV.

The chain couples TRBV18 to TRBJ2-1; 9 nucleotides line up with TRBD1. Germline lookup yields CDR1 KGHSH and CDR2 LQKENI. The CDR3 totals 15 residues. V dropped 2 bases and J dropped 8; count of bases not matched to a gene: 7. DNA for the CDR3: TGTGCCAGCTCACCAAAACAGGGGGCTGCTTATGAGCAGTTCTTC. As protein: CASSPKQGAAYEQFF.

V usage is TRBV3-1 (or the pseudogene TRBV3-2) and J usage is TRBJ1-5; 11 positions match TRBD1. The J segment lost 1 base and the V segment lost 1 base, leaving 3 bases of the junction unmatched. Germline V lookup: CDR1 LGHDT, CDR2 YNNKEL (reference sequence). The CDR3 has 17 amino acids. This CDR3 reads CASSQGDRGYSNQPQHF. The CDR3, as DNA: TGTGCCAGCAGCCAAGGGGACAGGGGGTACAGCAATCAGCCCCAGCATTTT.

V gene TRBV6-5 combines with J gene TRBJ2-7; possibly TRBD2 for D (7 bases). The germline V and J ends were trimmed by 9 bases and 11 bases, with 20 bases remaining between them. The CDR3 has 12 residues. Per germline, CDR1 MNHEY and CDR2 SVGAGI. The CDR3 DNA sequence: TGTGCCAGTAGGGGGGGCGACAAATCTAAGTACTTC. As protein: CASRGGDKSKYF.

This sequence joins TRBV6-5 and TRBJ1-3, with 8 bases matching TRBD1. CDR3 length: 15 residues. Per the germline V gene, CDR1 is MNHEY and CDR2 is SVGAGI. Trimming took 6 bases from V and 0 from J; bases not matched to a gene: 4. The chain's CDR3 is CASRTGAYSGNTIYF. CDR3 nucleotide sequence: TGTGCCAGCAGGACAGGGGCCTACTCTGGAAACACCATATATTTT.

The chain employs TRBV14 and TRBJ2-3; 10 bases line up with TRBD1. Looked up from germline, CDR1 is SGHDN and CDR2 is FVKESK. V was clipped by 0 bases and J by 2 bases; unmatched bases: 11. This CDR3 region has 19 residues. The CDR3 spells CASSQDLPGQGPATDTQYF. CDR3 coding DNA: TGTGCCAGCAGCCAAGATCTTCCGGGACAGGGGCCGGCCACAGATACGCAGTATTTT.

The rearrangement links TRBV28 to TRBJ2-7, with TRBD1 as a possible D gene (5 bases). The CDR3 is 11 amino acids. Per germline, CDR1 MDHEN and CDR2 SYDVKM. Trimming pared 10 bases from V and 2 bases from J, leaving 9 bases between. The CDR3 coding sequence is TGTGCCACCCAGGGTACCTACGAGCAGTACGTC. Encoded protein: CATQGTYEQYV.

The V and J genes are TRBV24-1 and TRBJ1-5; no definite D call. V lost 6 bases and J lost 8, with 13 bases in between. The CDR3 covers 13 residues. Per the germline V gene, CDR1 is KGHDR and CDR2 is SFDVKD. The CDR3 is CATSYDTREPQHF. The CDR3 DNA sequence: TGTGCCACCAGTTACGACACTCGCGAGCCCCAGCATTTT.